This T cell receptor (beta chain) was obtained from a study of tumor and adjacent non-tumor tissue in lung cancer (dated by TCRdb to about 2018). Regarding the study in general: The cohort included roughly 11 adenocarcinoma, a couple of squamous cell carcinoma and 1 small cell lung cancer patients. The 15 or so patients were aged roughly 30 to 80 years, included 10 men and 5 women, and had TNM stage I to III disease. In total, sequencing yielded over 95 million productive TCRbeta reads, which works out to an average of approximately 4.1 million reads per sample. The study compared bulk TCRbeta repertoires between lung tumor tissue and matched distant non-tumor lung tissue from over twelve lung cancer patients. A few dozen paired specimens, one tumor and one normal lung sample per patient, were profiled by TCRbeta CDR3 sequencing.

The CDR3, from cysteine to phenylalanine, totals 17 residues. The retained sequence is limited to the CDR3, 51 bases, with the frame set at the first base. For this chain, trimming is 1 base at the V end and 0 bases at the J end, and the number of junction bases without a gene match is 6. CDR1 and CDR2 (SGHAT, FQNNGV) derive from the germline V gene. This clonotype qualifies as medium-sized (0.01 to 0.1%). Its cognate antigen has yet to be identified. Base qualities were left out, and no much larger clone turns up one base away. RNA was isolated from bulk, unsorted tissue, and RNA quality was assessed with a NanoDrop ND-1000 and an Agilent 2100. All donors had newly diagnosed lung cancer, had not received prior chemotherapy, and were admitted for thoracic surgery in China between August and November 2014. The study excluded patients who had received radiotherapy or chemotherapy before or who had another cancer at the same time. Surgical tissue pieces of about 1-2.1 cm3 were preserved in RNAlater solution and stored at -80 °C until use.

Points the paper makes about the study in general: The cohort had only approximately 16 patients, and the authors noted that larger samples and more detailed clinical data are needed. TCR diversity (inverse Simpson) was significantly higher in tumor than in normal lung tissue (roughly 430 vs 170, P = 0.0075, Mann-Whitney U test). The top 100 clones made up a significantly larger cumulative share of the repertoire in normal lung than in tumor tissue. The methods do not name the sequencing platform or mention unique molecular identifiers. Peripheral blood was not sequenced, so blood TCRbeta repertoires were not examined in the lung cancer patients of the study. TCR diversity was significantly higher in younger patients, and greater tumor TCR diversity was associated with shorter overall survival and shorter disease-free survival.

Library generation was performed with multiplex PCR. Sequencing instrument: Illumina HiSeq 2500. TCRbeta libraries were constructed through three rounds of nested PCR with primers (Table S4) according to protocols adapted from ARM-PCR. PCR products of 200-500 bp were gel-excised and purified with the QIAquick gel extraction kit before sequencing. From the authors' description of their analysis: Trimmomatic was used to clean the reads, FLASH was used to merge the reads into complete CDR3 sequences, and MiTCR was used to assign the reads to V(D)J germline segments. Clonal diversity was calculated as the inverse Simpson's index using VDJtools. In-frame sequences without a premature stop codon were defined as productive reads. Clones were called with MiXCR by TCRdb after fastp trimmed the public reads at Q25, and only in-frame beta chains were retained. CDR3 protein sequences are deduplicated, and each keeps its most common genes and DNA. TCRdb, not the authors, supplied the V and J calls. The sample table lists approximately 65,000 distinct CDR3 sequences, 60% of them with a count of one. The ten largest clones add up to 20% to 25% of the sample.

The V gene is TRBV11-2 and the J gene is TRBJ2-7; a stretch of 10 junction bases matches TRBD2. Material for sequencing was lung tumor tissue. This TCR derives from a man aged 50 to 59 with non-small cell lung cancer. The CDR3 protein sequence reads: CASSLGGTSVSSYEQYF. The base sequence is TGTGCCAGCAGCTTAGGGGGGACTAGCGTAAGCTCCTACGAGCAGTACTTC.